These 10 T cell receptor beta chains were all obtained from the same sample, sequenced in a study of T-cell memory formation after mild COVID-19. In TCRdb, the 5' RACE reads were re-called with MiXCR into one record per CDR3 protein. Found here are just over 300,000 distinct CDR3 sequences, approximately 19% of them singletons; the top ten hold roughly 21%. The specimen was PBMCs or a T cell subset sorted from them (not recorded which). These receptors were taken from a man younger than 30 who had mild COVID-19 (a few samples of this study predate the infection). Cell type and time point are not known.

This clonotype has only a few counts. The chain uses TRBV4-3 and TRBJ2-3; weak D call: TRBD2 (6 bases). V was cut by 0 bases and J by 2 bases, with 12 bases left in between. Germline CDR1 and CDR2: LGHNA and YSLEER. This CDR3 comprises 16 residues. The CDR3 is CASSQDGGGSTDTQYF. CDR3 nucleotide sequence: TGCGCCAGCAGCCAAGATGGTGGGGGGTCCACAGATACGCAGTATTTT.

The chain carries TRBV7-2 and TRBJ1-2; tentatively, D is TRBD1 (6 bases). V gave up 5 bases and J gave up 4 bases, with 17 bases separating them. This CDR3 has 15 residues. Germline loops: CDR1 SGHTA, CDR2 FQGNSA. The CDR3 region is CASSETDTGFYGYTF. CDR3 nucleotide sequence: TGTGCCAGCAGCGAAACGGACACAGGGTTCTATGGCTACACCTTC.

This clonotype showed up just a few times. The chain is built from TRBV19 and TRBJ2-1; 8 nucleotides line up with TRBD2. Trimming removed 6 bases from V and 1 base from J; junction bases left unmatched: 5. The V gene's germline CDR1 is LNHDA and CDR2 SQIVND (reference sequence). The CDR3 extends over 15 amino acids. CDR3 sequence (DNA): TGTGCCAGTAGGGAGCGGGGGCCGTCCTACAATGAGCAGTTCTTC. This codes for CASRERGPSYNEQFF.

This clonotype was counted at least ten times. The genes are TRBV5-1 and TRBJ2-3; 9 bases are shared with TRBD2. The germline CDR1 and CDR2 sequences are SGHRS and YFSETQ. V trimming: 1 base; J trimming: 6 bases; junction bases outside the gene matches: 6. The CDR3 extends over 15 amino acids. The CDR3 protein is CASSLLAGGPDTQYF. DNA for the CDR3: TGCGCCAGCAGCTTGCTGGCGGGGGGGCCTGATACGCAGTATTTT.

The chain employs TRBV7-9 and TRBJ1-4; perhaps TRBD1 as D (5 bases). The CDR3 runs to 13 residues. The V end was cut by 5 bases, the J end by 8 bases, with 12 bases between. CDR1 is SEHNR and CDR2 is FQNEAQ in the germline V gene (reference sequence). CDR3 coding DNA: TGTGCCAGCAGCCCCCGGGGGGTGGAAAAACTGTTTTTT. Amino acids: CASSPRGVEKLFF.

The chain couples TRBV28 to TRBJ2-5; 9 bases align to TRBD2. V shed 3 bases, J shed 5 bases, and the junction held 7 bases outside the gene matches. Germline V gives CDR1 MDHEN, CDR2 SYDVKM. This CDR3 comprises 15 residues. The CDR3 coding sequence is TGTGCCAGCAGTTTCCCTAGCGGGGCCTTGGAGACCCAGTACTTC. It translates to CASSFPSGALETQYF.

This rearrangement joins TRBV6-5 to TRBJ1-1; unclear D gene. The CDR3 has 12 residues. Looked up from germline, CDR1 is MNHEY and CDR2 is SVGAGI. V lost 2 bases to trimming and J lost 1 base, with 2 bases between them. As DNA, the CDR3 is TGTGCCAGCAGTTACGCGAACACTGAAGCTTTCTTT. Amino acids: CASSYANTEAFF.

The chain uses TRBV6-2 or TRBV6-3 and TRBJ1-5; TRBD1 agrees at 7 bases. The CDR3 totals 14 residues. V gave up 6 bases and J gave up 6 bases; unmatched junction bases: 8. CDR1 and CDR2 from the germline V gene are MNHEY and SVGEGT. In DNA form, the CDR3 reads TGTGCCAGCAGACTCAGGGGGGGCGGTCAGCCCCAGCATTTT. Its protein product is CASRLRGGGQPQHF.

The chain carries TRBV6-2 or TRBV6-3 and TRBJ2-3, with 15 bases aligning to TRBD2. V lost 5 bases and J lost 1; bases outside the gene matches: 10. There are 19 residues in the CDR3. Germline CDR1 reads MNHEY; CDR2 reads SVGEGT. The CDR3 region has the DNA TGTGCCAGCAGTCCCAGGACTAGCGGGGGGGCCGGGGGCACAGATACGCAGTATTTT. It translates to CASSPRTSGGAGGTDTQYF.

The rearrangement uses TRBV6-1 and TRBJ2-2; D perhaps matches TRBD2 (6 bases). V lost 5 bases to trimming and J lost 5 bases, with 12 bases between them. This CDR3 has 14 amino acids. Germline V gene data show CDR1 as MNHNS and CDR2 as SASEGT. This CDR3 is CASSIQLATGELFF. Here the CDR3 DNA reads TGTGCCAGCAGTATACAACTAGCAACCGGGGAGCTGTTTTTT.